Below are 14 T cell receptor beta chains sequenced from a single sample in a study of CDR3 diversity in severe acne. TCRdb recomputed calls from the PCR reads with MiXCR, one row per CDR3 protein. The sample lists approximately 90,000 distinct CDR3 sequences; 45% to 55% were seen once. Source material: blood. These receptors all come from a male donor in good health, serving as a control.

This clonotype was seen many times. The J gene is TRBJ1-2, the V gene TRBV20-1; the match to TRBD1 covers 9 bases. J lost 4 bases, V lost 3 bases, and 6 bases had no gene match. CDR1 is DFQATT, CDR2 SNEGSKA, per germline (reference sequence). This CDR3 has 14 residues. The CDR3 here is CSARAGTGPYGYTF. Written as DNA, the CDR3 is TGCAGTGCTAGGGCCGGGACAGGGCCCTATGGCTACACCTTC.

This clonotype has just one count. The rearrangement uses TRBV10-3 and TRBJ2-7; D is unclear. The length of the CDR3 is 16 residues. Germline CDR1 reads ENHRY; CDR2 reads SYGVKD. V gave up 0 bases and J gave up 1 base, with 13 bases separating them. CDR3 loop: CAISESRLETSYEQYF. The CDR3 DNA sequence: TGTGCCATCAGTGAGTCAAGGCTGGAGACATCCTACGAGCAGTACTTC.

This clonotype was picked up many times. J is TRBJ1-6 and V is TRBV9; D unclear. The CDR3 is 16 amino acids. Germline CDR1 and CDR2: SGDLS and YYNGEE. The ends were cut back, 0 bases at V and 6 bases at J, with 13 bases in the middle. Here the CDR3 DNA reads TGTGCCAGCAGCGTAGGTCGAGAGGGTCTTAATTCACCCCTCCACTTT. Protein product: CASSVGREGLNSPLHF.

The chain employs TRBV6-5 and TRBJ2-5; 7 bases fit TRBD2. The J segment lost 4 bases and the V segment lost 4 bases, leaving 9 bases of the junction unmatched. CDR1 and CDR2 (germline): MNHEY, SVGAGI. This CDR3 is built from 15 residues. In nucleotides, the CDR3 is TGTGCCAGCAGTTTCATGGGACTACGCGGAGAGACCCAGTACTTC. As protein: CASSFMGLRGETQYF.

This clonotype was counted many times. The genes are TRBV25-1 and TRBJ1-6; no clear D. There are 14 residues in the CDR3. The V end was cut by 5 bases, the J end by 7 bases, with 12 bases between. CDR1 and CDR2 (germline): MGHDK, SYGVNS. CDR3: CASSPGLRNSPLHF. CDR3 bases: TGTGCCAGCAGTCCGGGTTTGAGGAATTCACCCCTCCACTTT.

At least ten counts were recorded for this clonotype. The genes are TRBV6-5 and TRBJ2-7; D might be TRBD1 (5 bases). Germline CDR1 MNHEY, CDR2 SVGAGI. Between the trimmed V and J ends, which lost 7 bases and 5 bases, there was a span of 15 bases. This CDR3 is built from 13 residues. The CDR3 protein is CASTRRARDEQYF. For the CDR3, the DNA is TGTGCCAGCACGCGAAGAGCCAGGGACGAGCAGTACTTC.

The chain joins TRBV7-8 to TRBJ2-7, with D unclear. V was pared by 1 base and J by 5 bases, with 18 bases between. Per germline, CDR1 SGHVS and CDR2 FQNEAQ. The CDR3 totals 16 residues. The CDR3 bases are TGTGCCAGCAGCTTAGAGAGTCACTACCTTGGGGACGAGCAGTACTTC. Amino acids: CASSLESHYLGDEQYF.

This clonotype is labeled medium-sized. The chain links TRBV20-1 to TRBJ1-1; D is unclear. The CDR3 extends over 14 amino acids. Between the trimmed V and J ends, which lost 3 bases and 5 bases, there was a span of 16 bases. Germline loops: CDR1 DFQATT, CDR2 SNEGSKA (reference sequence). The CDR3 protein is CSARTLKMGTEAFF. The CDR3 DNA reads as TGCAGTGCTAGGACACTTAAGATGGGAACTGAAGCTTTCTTT.

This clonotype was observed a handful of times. In DNA form, the CDR3 reads TGCAGTGCTAGAGATTTTAGCGGGGAACGCTCCTACGAGCAGTACTTC. It is translated as CSARDFSGERSYEQYF. The V and J genes are TRBV20-1 and TRBJ2-7; 8 nucleotides match TRBD2. Germline trimming cut 0 bases from V and 0 bases from J; bases unmatched to any gene: 7. Germline V gene data show CDR1 as DFQATT and CDR2 as SNEGSKA (reference sequence). The CDR3 is made up of 16 amino acids.

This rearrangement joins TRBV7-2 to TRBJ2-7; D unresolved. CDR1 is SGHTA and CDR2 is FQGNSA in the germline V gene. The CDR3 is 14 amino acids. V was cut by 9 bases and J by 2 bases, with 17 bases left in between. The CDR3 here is CASSRVTDAYEQYF. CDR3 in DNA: TGTGCCAGTAGCCGAGTGACTGATGCCTACGAGCAGTACTTC.

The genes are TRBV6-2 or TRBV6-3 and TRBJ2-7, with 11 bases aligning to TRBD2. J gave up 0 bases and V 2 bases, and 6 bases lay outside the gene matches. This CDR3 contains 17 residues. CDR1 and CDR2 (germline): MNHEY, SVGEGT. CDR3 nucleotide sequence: TGTGCCAGCAGTTACCCTAGCGGGAGGTCCAGCTCCTACGAGCAGTACTTC. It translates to CASSYPSGRSSSYEQYF.

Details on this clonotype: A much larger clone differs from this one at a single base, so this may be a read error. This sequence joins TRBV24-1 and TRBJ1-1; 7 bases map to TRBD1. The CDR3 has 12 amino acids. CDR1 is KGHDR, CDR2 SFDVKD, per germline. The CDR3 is CATRGSNTEVFF. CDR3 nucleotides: TGTGCAACCAGGGGGTCGAACACTGAAGTTTTCTTT.

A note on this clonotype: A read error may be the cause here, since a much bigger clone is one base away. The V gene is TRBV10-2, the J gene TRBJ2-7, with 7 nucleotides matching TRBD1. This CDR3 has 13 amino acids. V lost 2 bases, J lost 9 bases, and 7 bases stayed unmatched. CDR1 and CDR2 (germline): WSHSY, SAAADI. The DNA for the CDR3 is TGCGCCAGCAGTGAGGGGACAGTTACGAGGCAGTACTTC. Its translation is CASSEGTVTRQYF.

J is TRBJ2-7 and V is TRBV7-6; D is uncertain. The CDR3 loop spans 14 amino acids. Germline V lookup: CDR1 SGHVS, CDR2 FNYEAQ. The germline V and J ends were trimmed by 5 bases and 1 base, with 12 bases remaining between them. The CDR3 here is CASSPSRLSYEQYF. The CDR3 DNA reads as TGTGCCAGCAGCCCCTCCCGCCTATCCTACGAGCAGTACTTC. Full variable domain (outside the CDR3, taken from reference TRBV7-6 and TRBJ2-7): GAGVSQSPRYKVTKRGQDVALRCDPISGHVSLYWYRQALGQGPEFLTYFNYEAQQDKSGLPNDRFSAERPEGSISTLTIQRTEQRDSAMYRCASSPSRLSYEQYFGPGTRLTVT.